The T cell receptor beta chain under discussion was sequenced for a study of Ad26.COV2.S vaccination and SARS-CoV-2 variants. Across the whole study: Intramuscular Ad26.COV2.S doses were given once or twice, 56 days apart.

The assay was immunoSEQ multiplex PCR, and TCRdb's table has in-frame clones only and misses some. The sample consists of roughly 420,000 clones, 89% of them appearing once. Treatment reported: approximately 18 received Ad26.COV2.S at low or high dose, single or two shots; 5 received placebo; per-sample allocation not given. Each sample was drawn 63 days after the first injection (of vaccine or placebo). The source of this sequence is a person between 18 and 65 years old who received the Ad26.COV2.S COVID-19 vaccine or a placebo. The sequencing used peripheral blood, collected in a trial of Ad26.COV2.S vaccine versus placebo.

CDR3 nucleotide sequence: TGCGCCAGCAGCCAAGTCGCTGCGGGAGGAGAGACCCAGTACTTC. Residues: CASSQVAAGGETQYF. V is TRBV4-3 and J is TRBJ2-5, with 8 bases aligning to TRBD2. The germline gives CDR1 LGHNA, CDR2 YSLEER. V gave up 1 base and J gave up 4 bases; unmatched junction bases: 5. The CDR3 extends over 15 amino acids.